This TCR beta chain came from a study of blood T cell repertoires in COVID-19. Germline loops: CDR1 LGHNA, CDR2 YNFKEQ. The CDR3 has 14 residues. The ends were cut back, 4 bases at V and 5 bases at J, with 12 bases in the middle. Produced via immunoSEQ multiplex PCR; TCRdb's table is partial and in-frame only. The repertoire has hundreds of thousands of clones, roughly four fifths of them found once; the top ten carry under 4.5%. This chain uses TRBV4-2 with TRBJ2-1, with D possibly being TRBD2 (6 bases). The receptor was derived from a young man with acute COVID-19. Material: PBMCs or T cells enriched from blood (not recorded which). The DNA for the CDR3 is TGTGCCAGCAGCCCAGGAGGGAGCCACAATGAGCAGTTCTTC. This codes for CASSPGGSHNEQFF.